The 24 T cell receptor beta chains below all came from one sample that was sequenced in a study of blood T cells in healthy people across ages. PCR was performed a second time for about 7 to 11 cycles using a sample-barcoded 5' primer and a J-beta primer mix. Via MiXCR, TCRdb re-called the 5' RACE reads, giving one row per CDR3 protein. The table has about 940,000 distinct CDR3 sequences, approximately 49% seen once. Sequenced material: blood. These receptors came from a man aged 25-45 years in good health.

A note on this clonotype: A much larger clone lies a single base off, so this may be a read error. The J gene is TRBJ2-1, the V gene TRBV7-6, with 7 nucleotides matching TRBD1. This CDR3 spans 17 amino acids. In germline, CDR1 is SGHVS, CDR2 FNYEAQ. The CDR3 coding sequence is TGTGCCAGCAGCCGGCCATTAGACAGGGTCACCTACAAGGAGCAGTTCTTC. This encodes CASSRPLDRVTYKEQFF.

This clonotype appeared a few times. CDR3 residues: CSASDATNYGYTF. DNA for the CDR3: TGCAGTGCTAGTGACGCGACGAACTATGGCTACACCTTC. V usage is TRBV20-1 and J usage is TRBJ1-2; D uncertain. The CDR3 covers 13 residues. CDR1 is DFQATT, CDR2 SNEGSKA, per germline (reference sequence). The germline V and J ends were trimmed by 3 bases and 2 bases, with 10 bases remaining between them.

This clonotype was picked up one time. The genes are TRBV9 and TRBJ2-1, with TRBD2 identical over 8 bases. Germline-derived CDR1 and CDR2 are SGDLS and YYNGEE. The CDR3 length is 15 residues. V dropped 0 bases and J dropped 12; count of bases not matched to a gene: 11. The chain's CDR3 is CASSVGFASGGVQFF. As DNA, the CDR3 is TGTGCCAGCAGCGTAGGATTCGCGAGCGGGGGAGTGCAGTTCTTC.

This clonotype was detected once. As DNA, the CDR3 is TGTGCCACTGTGGACCTCTCCGCCTACAATGAGCAGTTCTTC. Its protein product is CATVDLSAYNEQFF. J is TRBJ2-1 and V is TRBV6-6; the D is unclear. Germline V gives CDR1 MNHNY, CDR2 SVGAGI (reference sequence). V dropped 10 bases and J dropped 2 bases, with 15 bases sitting between them. The CDR3 spans 14 residues.

In DNA, the CDR3 is TGTGCCAGCAGCCTCAAGAATAGCGGAAGGGGGAATGAGCAGTTCTTC. Translated, it gives CASSLKNSGRGNEQFF. V gene TRBV3-1 combines with J gene TRBJ2-1, with D perhaps TRBD1 or TRBD2 (6 bases each). Germline CDR1 reads LGHDT; CDR2 reads YNNKEL (reference sequence). The CDR3 length is 16 residues. Between the trimmed V and J ends, which lost 4 bases and 7 bases, there was a span of 20 bases.

The chain has TRBV5-1 and TRBJ2-7, with 8 bases that match TRBD2. After removal of 4 bases from V and 5 bases from J, the junction contained 8 bases not matched to a gene. The CDR3 is made up of 14 amino acids. The germline V gene has CDR1 SGHRS and CDR2 YFSETQ. CDR3 amino acids: CASSLTSGADEQYF. For the CDR3, the DNA is TGCGCCAGCAGCCTTACTAGCGGAGCAGACGAGCAGTACTTC.

This clonotype appeared many times. The chain uses TRBV12-3 or TRBV12-4 and TRBJ1-1; D unclear. The CDR3 is 14 residues long. V lost 7 bases and J 6 bases, leaving 18 bases between the germline ends. CDR3 sequence reads: CASMWAISGAEAFF. The CDR3 bases are TGTGCCAGCATGTGGGCTATATCTGGGGCTGAAGCTTTCTTT.

This sequence joins TRBV12-3 or TRBV12-4 and TRBJ1-2; D not certain. V lost 1 base to trimming and J lost 7 bases, with 7 bases between them. CDR3 length: 12 amino acids. In DNA form, the CDR3 reads TGTGCCAGCAGTTTAGGTACGGCTGGCTACACCTTC. Amino acids: CASSLGTAGYTF.

This clonotype showed up just a few times. The chain uses TRBV5-4 and TRBJ2-1, with TRBD2 matching 13 bases. The junction had 6 bases not matched to a gene; V was cut back by 0 bases and J by 6 bases. The CDR3 has 17 amino acids. The germline CDR1 and CDR2 sequences are SGHNT and YYREEE (reference sequence). The CDR3: CASSLGTSGGRGNEQFF. The CDR3 nucleotides read TGTGCCAGCAGCTTGGGGACTAGCGGGGGCCGGGGCAATGAGCAGTTCTTC.

This sequence joins TRBV3-1 and TRBJ2-2, with a tentative D call TRBD1 (5 bases). This CDR3 comprises 15 residues. CDR1 is LGHDT and CDR2 is YNNKEL in the germline V gene (reference sequence). The V gene lost 0 bases and the J gene lost 0 bases, with 5 bases spanning the gap. This chain's CDR3 is CASSQDRANTGELFF. CDR3 bases: TGTGCCAGCAGCCAAGACAGGGCGAACACCGGGGAGCTGTTTTTT.

In this sample, this clonotype turned up once. The rearrangement joins TRBV7-2 to TRBJ2-1; D unresolved. Germline V gene sequence: CDR1 SGHTA, CDR2 FQGNSA. V was clipped by 6 bases and J by 9 bases, with 15 bases between them. The CDR3 consists of 13 residues. The CDR3 nucleotides read TGTGCCAGCAGGCCGCTTTGGGTGGTTGAGCAGTTCTTC. Its translation is CASRPLWVVEQFF.

The chain joins TRBV9 to TRBJ1-1; 9 bases agree with TRBD1. CDR3 size: 15 residues. CDR1 is SGDLS and CDR2 is YYNGEE in the germline V gene. The V segment lost 2 bases and the J segment 4 bases; nucleotides outside the gene matches: 6. CDR3 in amino acids: CASSVALQGATEAFF. The CDR3 nucleotides read TGTGCCAGCAGCGTCGCCTTACAGGGGGCCACTGAAGCTTTCTTT.

This clonotype was recorded many times. The chain carries TRBV28 and TRBJ2-3; D is ambiguous. Trimming left V 6 bases short and J 11 bases short, with 18 bases between. The germline V gene has CDR1 MDHEN and CDR2 SYDVKM. CDR3 length: 13 residues. The DNA of the CDR3 is TGTGCCAGCAGCCCCCTCGGACGCACGAGGCAGTATTTT. This sequence encodes CASSPLGRTRQYF. Full variable domain (remainder filled in from reference TRBV28 and TRBJ2-3): DVKVTQSSRYLVKRTGEKVFLECVQDMDHENMFWYRQDPGLGLRLIYFSYDVKMKEKGDIPEGYSVSREKKERFSLILESASTNQTSMYLCASSPLGRTRQYFGPGTRLTVL.

This chain uses TRBV6-6 with TRBJ1-5; D is perhaps TRBD1 (6 bases). Germline V gives CDR1 MNHNY, CDR2 SVGAGI (reference sequence). This CDR3 has 17 amino acids. Deletions cut 6 bases from V and 4 bases from J, with 22 bases between. The CDR3 spells CASRVITGRERNQPQHF. CDR3 sequence (DNA): TGTGCCAGCAGAGTTATTACAGGGCGAGAAAGGAATCAGCCCCAGCATTTT.

This clonotype was detected a few times. CDR3 protein: CSATLTGIKKLFF. The CDR3 region has the DNA TGCAGTGCTACCTTGACAGGGATCAAAAAACTGTTTTTT. This rearrangement joins TRBV20-1 to TRBJ1-4, with 7 bases aligning to TRBD1. The CDR3 is 13 amino acids. CDR1 is DFQATT and CDR2 is SNEGSKA in the germline V gene (reference sequence). J was trimmed by 9 bases and V by 4 bases; bases with no gene match: 8.

In DNA form, the CDR3 reads TGTGCCAGCAGCTTGAATTCAGATACGCAGTATTTT. Its protein is CASSLNSDTQYF. The chain is built from TRBV7-2 and TRBJ2-3; D not certain. This CDR3 spans 12 amino acids. Trimming removed 3 bases at V and 4 bases at J, with 5 bases between. Germline values: CDR1 SGHTA, CDR2 FQGNSA.

The chain links TRBV10-3 to TRBJ2-5; 11 bases agree with TRBD2. Germline trimming cut 8 bases from V and 5 bases from J; bases unmatched to any gene: 4. The germline CDR1 and CDR2 sequences are ENHRY and SYGVKD. This CDR3 spans 13 amino acids. This CDR3 is CAISLAGVETQYF. CDR3 DNA: TGTGCCATCTCACTAGCGGGGGTTGAGACCCAGTACTTC.

Worth noting for this clonotype: Possible read error: a much larger clone is one base away. The chain recombines TRBV4-3 with TRBJ2-1, with D tentatively TRBD1 or TRBD2 (5 bases each). This CDR3 has 17 residues. Germline V lookup: CDR1 LGHNA, CDR2 YSLEER. The V end was cut by 0 bases, the J end by 10 bases, with 22 bases between. The CDR3 is CASSQDPNGGFSYEQFF. CDR3 bases: TGCGCCAGCAGCCAAGATCCGAATGGGGGATTCTCCTACGAGCAGTTCTTC.

This clonotype was observed a handful of times. CDR3 nucleotides: TGTGCCAGCAGTTTCTGGCAGGACTACACCTTC. Encoded protein: CASSFWQDYTF. The chain joins TRBV28 to TRBJ1-2; no clear D gene. Germline V gives CDR1 MDHEN, CDR2 SYDVKM. This CDR3 spans 11 amino acids. V dropped 3 bases and J dropped 10 bases, with 9 bases sitting between them.

This clonotype was observed a handful of times. A much larger clone lies a single base off, so this may be a read error. The chain is built from TRBV20-1 and TRBJ2-7, with unresolved D. The germline V and J ends were trimmed by 5 bases and 3 bases, with 5 bases remaining between them. Germline CDR1 is DFQATT and CDR2 is SNEGSKA (reference sequence). The CDR3 sequence is 10 residues long. The CDR3 DNA follows: TGCAGTGCTGGAAACTACGAGCAGTACTTC. Protein: CSAGNYEQYF.

This clonotype was seen more than once but under ten times. The gene calls are TRBV18 and TRBJ2-3; tentative D call: TRBD1 (6 bases). The CDR3 consists of 15 residues. In germline, CDR1 is KGHSH, CDR2 LQKENI. Trimming cost V 2 bases and J 1 base, with 10 bases left between them. The DNA for the CDR3 is TGTGCCAGCTCACCAAGTGCAGGGGGCACAGATACGCAGTATTTT. Its protein is CASSPSAGGTDTQYF.

This clonotype has more than one count but fewer than ten. V and J are TRBV28 and TRBJ2-5, with D perhaps being TRBD1 or TRBD2 (7 bases each). V lost 7 bases and J lost 4, with 13 bases in between. Germline CDR1 is MDHEN and CDR2 is SYDVKM. The CDR3 length is 13 residues. CDR3 amino acids: CASMQGGPETQYF. In DNA form, the CDR3 reads TGTGCCAGCATGCAGGGGGGGCCAGAGACCCAGTACTTC. Looking up the rest from reference TRBV28 and TRBJ2-5 gives the full variable domain: DVKVTQSSRYLVKRTGEKVFLECVQDMDHENMFWYRQDPGLGLRLIYFSYDVKMKEKGDIPEGYSVSREKKERFSLILESASTNQTSMYLCASMQGGPETQYFGPGTRLLVL.

This sequence joins TRBV4-3 and TRBJ1-4; 7 positions match TRBD1. Looked up from germline, CDR1 is LGHNA and CDR2 is YSLEER. This CDR3 spans 17 amino acids. V dropped 4 bases and J dropped 3; count of bases not matched to a gene: 11. DNA for the CDR3: TGCGCCAGCAGCCCAACGACAGGGCGGGCGCCTAATGAAAAACTGTTTTTT. Its protein product is CASSPTTGRAPNEKLFF.

This clonotype has just a few counts. The chain couples TRBV7-9 to TRBJ2-5; possible D gene TRBD1, 5 bases. The germline V and J ends were trimmed by 1 base and 0 bases, with 12 bases remaining between them. This CDR3 has 16 amino acids. The germline V gene has CDR1 SEHNR and CDR2 FQNEAQ (reference sequence). The CDR3: CASSLVVRENQETQYF. In nucleotides, the CDR3 is TGTGCCAGCAGCTTAGTTGTCAGGGAAAACCAAGAGACCCAGTACTTC.